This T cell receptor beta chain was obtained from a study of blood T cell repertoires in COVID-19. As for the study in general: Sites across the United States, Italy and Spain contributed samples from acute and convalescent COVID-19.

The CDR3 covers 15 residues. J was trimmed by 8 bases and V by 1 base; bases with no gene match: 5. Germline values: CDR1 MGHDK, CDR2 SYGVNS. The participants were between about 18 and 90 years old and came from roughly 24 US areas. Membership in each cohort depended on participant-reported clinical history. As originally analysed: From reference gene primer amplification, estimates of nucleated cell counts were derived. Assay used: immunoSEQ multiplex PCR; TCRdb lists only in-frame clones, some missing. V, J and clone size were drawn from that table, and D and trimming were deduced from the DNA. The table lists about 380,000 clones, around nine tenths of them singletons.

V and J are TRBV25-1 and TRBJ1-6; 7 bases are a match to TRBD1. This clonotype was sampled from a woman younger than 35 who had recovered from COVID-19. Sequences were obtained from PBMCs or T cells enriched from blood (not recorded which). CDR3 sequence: CASSEWGRGDSPLHF. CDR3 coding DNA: TGTGCCAGCAGTGAATGGGGCAGGGGGGATTCACCCCTCCACTTT.